The clone carrying this T cell receptor (beta chain) was found many times. Antigen: not known. After removal of 5 bases from V and 4 bases from J, the junction contained 7 bases not matched to a gene. In germline, CDR1 is MNHNS, CDR2 SASEGT. The CDR3 has 17 residues. From RNA transcripts, TCR beta CDR3 regions were amplified. HTBI primers were used for first-round RT-PCR of the TCR CDR3. TCRdb recomputed calls from the multiplex PCR reads with MiXCR, one row per CDR3 protein. The table has 550,000 to 850,000 distinct CDR3 sequences, roughly a sixth seen once. PBMCs came from 10 ml fresh peripheral blood. The record originates from a study of T cells in Graves' hyperthyroidism and ophthalmopathy. Whole-study findings and limits: Blood also carried most thyroid clonotypes expanded above 0.001. Ophthalmopathy and stable hyperthyroidism were separated by a 13 V-J model.

Sequencing input: blood. This sequence joins TRBV6-1 and TRBJ2-1; TRBD2 matches at 14 bases. The sequence was obtained from a woman aged 50 to 65 with Graves' hyperthyroidism that later progressed to Graves' ophthalmopathy. CDR3 region: CASSSTSGGVRYNEQFF. The CDR3 coding sequence is TGTGCCAGCAGTTCGACTAGCGGGGGGGTTAGGTACAATGAGCAGTTCTTC.